Below, 26 T cell receptor beta chains from the same sample are listed, as sequenced in a study of siplizumab effects on memory and regulatory T cells. Measured with immunoSEQ multiplex PCR; TCRdb has only the in-frame clones, and not every one. The sample has around 100,000 clones; approximately 94% are singletons. Sequenced sample: non-Treg CD4+ T cells sorted from blood. The receptors shown here come from a human donor in good health.

The genes are TRBV9 and TRBJ2-1; D is undetermined. The CDR3 has 14 amino acids. Germline V gives CDR1 SGDLS, CDR2 YYNGEE. V was pared by 2 bases and J by 8 bases, with 14 bases between. CDR3 nucleotides: TGTGCCAGCAGCGTCTTCGACTCTACGGATGAGCAGTTCTTC. Amino acids: CASSVFDSTDEQFF. The variable domain in full, with the rest retrieved from reference TRBV9 and TRBJ2-1, is DSGVTQTPKHLITATGQRVTLRCSPRSGDLSVYWYQQSLDQGLQFLIQYYNGEERAKGNILERFSAQQFPDLHSELNLSSLELGDSALYFCASSVFDSTDEQFFGPGTRLTVL.

CDR3 DNA: TGTGCCAGCAGCCATACAGGGGTCAACGAGCAGTACTTC. This gives the protein CASSHTGVNEQYF. V usage is TRBV5-4 and J usage is TRBJ2-7, with 7 bases identical to TRBD1. CDR3 size: 13 residues. V was clipped by 4 bases and J by 5 bases; unmatched bases: 6. The V gene's germline CDR1 is SGHNT and CDR2 YYREEE (reference sequence).

The chain uses TRBV11-2 and TRBJ1-2; perhaps TRBD1 as D (6 bases). The CDR3 covers 16 residues. In germline, CDR1 is SGHAT, CDR2 FQNNGV. The V end lost 1 base, the J end lost 3 bases, and 15 bases lay between the germline ends. The CDR3 DNA follows: TGTGCCAGCAGCTTAGGCCCAGGGGCGGGTGACTATGGCTACACCTTC. Amino acids: CASSLGPGAGDYGYTF.

This chain joins TRBV29-1 and TRBJ1-2; TRBD1 might be the D (6 bases). This CDR3 is built from 12 residues. V shed 2 bases and J shed 6 bases, with 10 bases lying between them. CDR1 and CDR2 (germline): SQVTM, ANQGSEA. The CDR3 loop is CSVELGGHGYTF. The DNA for the CDR3 is TGCAGCGTTGAACTCGGGGGCCATGGCTACACCTTC.

This chain joins TRBV4-2 and TRBJ2-7; TRBD2 might be the D (5 bases). Germline CDR1 reads LGHNA; CDR2 reads YNFKEQ. V lost 0 bases and J lost 0, with 9 bases in between. This CDR3 has 15 residues. The CDR3 DNA is TGTGCCAGCAGCCAAGATTTGACTATCTCCTACGAGCAGTACTTC. It codes for CASSQDLTISYEQYF.

The J gene is TRBJ2-1, the V gene TRBV7-9; 9 nucleotides align to TRBD2. Germline CDR1 is SEHNR and CDR2 is FQNEAQ (reference sequence). The CDR3 sequence is 18 residues long. Unmatched junction bases numbered 17, after V lost 5 bases and J lost 6 bases. DNA for the CDR3: TGTGCCAGCAGCCGAACCGGACTTAGCGGGAGAAGAGTCAATGAGCAGTTCTTC. It yields the protein CASSRTGLSGRRVNEQFF.

This chain links TRBV29-1 with TRBJ1-4; TRBD1 aligns across 8 bases. Trimming removed 3 bases from V and 3 bases from J; junction bases left unmatched: 6. The length of the CDR3 is 15 residues. Germline CDR1 reads SQVTM; CDR2 reads ANQGSEA. CDR3 DNA sequence: TGCAGCGTTGAGGACAGGGCACAGGCTAATGAAAAACTGTTTTTT. This codes for CSVEDRAQANEKLFF.

This clone was seen a few times. The chain joins TRBV28 to TRBJ2-5, with D perhaps TRBD2 (6 bases). This CDR3 is 13 amino acids long. With 7 bases removed from V and 5 bases from J, the gap between germline ends came to 14 bases. Per germline, CDR1 MDHEN and CDR2 SYDVKM. The CDR3 loop is CASIGGVVETQYF. CDR3 sequence (DNA): TGTGCCAGCATCGGGGGTGTAGTGGAGACCCAGTACTTC.

The chain recombines TRBV7-9 with TRBJ1-2; D is undetermined. Trimming pared 3 bases from V and 8 bases from J, leaving 10 bases between. Germline CDR1 SEHNR, CDR2 FQNEAQ (reference sequence). The CDR3 consists of 12 residues. The CDR3 DNA sequence: TGTGCCAGCAGCTTTAGCGTGTCCGGCTACACCTTC. The encoded protein is CASSFSVSGYTF.

The chain is built from TRBV6-1 and TRBJ2-7; D may be TRBD2 (5 bases). The CDR3 runs 13 residues. Germline V gene sequence: CDR1 MNHNS, CDR2 SASEGT. Trimming shortened V by 2 bases and J by 3 bases, and 8 bases separated the two germline ends. Here the CDR3 reads CASSERTDYEQYF. The CDR3 region has the DNA TGTGCCAGCAGTGAACGGACTGACTACGAGCAGTACTTC.

Comments on this clone: A much larger clone differs from this one at a single base, so this may be a read error. This chain uses TRBV7-3 with TRBJ1-2; D not resolved. The CDR3 runs to 16 residues. In germline, CDR1 is SGHTA, CDR2 FQGTGA. Trimming took 5 bases from V and 7 from J, leaving 23 bases between them. The CDR3 reads CASSPGALLREGGYTF. The DNA of the CDR3 is TGTGCCAGCAGCCCAGGCGCCTTGTTACGAGAAGGTGGCTACACCTTC.

The V gene is TRBV9, the J gene TRBJ2-3, with D unresolved. Germline CDR1 SGDLS, CDR2 YYNGEE. Deletions cut 0 bases from V and 1 base from J, with 12 bases between. There are 16 residues in the CDR3. The chain's CDR3 is CASSVAWASGTDTQYF. The DNA of the CDR3 is TGTGCCAGCAGCGTAGCCTGGGCGTCTGGCACAGATACGCAGTATTTT.

The chain uses TRBV4-1 and TRBJ1-1; no clear D gene. Per the germline V gene, CDR1 is MGHRA and CDR2 is YSYEKL. V lost 5 bases, J lost 1 base, and 11 bases lay in between. This CDR3 has 14 residues. This chain's CDR3 is CASSDWRENTEAFF. The CDR3 coding sequence is TGCGCCAGCAGCGACTGGCGGGAGAACACTGAAGCTTTCTTT.

The chain joins TRBV4-1 to TRBJ2-5; D is uncertain. The CDR3 loop spans 13 amino acids. CDR1 is MGHRA and CDR2 is YSYEKL in the germline V gene. Trimming cost V 4 bases and J 3 bases, with 9 bases left between them. DNA of the CDR3: TGCGCCAGCAGCCTCACGAATAAAGAGACCCAGTACTTC. Translating gives CASSLTNKETQYF.

The rearrangement links TRBV6-1 to TRBJ1-5; D unresolved. The CDR3 contains 13 residues. CDR1 and CDR2 from the germline V gene are MNHNS and SASEGT. V lost 4 bases, J lost 3 bases, and 7 bases lay in between. The CDR3 is CASSGASNQPQHF. Written as DNA, the CDR3 is TGTGCCAGCAGTGGGGCTTCCAATCAGCCCCAGCATTTT.

The rearrangement joins TRBV14 to TRBJ2-7, with 7 bases lining up with TRBD1. Germline lookup yields CDR1 SGHDN and CDR2 FVKESK. CDR3 length: 13 amino acids. Unmatched junction bases numbered 6, after V lost 3 bases and J lost 7 bases. CDR3: CASSQTGFGEQYF. The DNA of the CDR3 is TGTGCCAGCAGCCAGACAGGGTTCGGGGAGCAGTACTTC.

V and J are TRBV7-6 and TRBJ1-1, with D tentatively TRBD1 (6 bases). Germline CDR1 reads SGHVS; CDR2 reads FNYEAQ. There are 11 residues in the CDR3. V was clipped by 5 bases and J by 8 bases, with 9 bases between them. Here the CDR3 reads CASSADREAFF. In DNA form, the CDR3 reads TGTGCCAGCAGCGCGGACAGAGAAGCTTTCTTT.

This rearrangement joins TRBV20-1 to TRBJ1-6; D is unclear. Germline loops: CDR1 DFQATT, CDR2 SNEGSKA (reference sequence). The CDR3 is 11 amino acids. Trimming removed 3 bases at V and 8 bases at J, with 5 bases between. CDR3: CSASSDSPLHF. CDR3 DNA: TGCAGTGCTAGTTCCGATTCACCCCTCCACTTT.

The rearrangement uses TRBV9 and TRBJ2-3; D is perhaps TRBD1 (5 bases). Germline CDR1 is SGDLS and CDR2 is YYNGEE. CDR3 size: 18 residues. V was pared by 0 bases and J by 0 bases, with 17 bases between. The CDR3 protein is CASSVGSGMDISTDTQYF. In nucleotides, the CDR3 is TGTGCCAGCAGCGTAGGATCCGGTATGGACATAAGCACAGATACGCAGTATTTT.

The chain joins TRBV19 to TRBJ2-2, with D possibly matching TRBD1 (6 bases). Trimming took 6 bases from V and 7 from J, leaving 24 bases between them. Looked up from germline, CDR1 is LNHDA and CDR2 is SQIVND (reference sequence). The length of the CDR3 is 17 residues. The CDR3 loop reads CASSGRKGDTKVGELFF. The CDR3 nucleotides read TGTGCCAGTAGCGGCCGCAAAGGGGACACTAAGGTCGGGGAGCTGTTTTTT.

J is TRBJ1-3 and V is TRBV5-5; the D is unclear. CDR1 is SGHKS, CDR2 YYEKEE, per germline (reference sequence). There are 15 residues in the CDR3. Trimming took 0 bases from V and 0 from J, leaving 7 bases between them. The CDR3 protein is CASSLDWFSGNTIYF. CDR3 DNA sequence: TGTGCCAGCAGCTTGGACTGGTTCTCTGGAAACACCATATATTTT.

This sequence joins TRBV29-1 and TRBJ2-5; no reliable D call. The CDR3 extends over 12 amino acids. The V and J ends lost 7 bases and 0 bases respectively, with 9 bases between them. Germline V gene sequence: CDR1 SQVTM, CDR2 ANQGSEA. CDR3 DNA sequence: TGCAGCGGGAACACCAACCAAGAGACCCAGTACTTC. The encoded protein is CSGNTNQETQYF. Full variable domain (remainder filled in from reference TRBV29-1 and TRBJ2-5): SAVISQKPSRDICQRGTSLTIQCQVDSQVTMMFWYRQQPGQSLTLIATANQGSEATYESGFVIDKFPISRPNLTFSTLTVSNMSPEDSSIYLCSGNTNQETQYFGPGTRLLVL.

The chain uses TRBV12-5 and TRBJ1-2, with 11 positions matching TRBD1. Unmatched junction bases numbered 4, after V lost 5 bases and J lost 2 bases. CDR1 is LGHNT and CDR2 is FRNRAP in the germline V gene. The CDR3 contains 15 residues. The DNA for the CDR3 is TGTGCTAGTGGTCGGACAGGGGGCAGGAACTATGGCTACACCTTC. It encodes CASGRTGGRNYGYTF.

This clone was found once. The V call is TRBV5-4, the J call TRBJ2-7, with 9 bases matching TRBD2. CDR3 length equals 14 residues. Trimming took 5 bases from V and 6 from J; bases not matched to a gene: 9. Germline V gene lookup returns CDR1 SGHNT and CDR2 YYREEE (reference sequence). The chain's CDR3 is CASSKTSGVGEQYF. The CDR3 DNA reads as TGTGCCAGCAGTAAGACTAGCGGAGTGGGCGAGCAGTACTTC.

The J gene is TRBJ2-7, the V gene TRBV11-2, with 9 bases matching TRBD1. Germline V CDR1 and CDR2: SGHAT, FQNNGV. The CDR3 is 17 residues long. V was clipped by 0 bases and J by 4 bases; unmatched bases: 10. The CDR3: CASSLDQGQGIAYEQYF. CDR3 sequence (DNA): TGTGCCAGCAGCTTAGATCAAGGACAGGGGATCGCTTACGAGCAGTACTTC.

This clone was detected once. The V call is TRBV2, the J call TRBJ2-7; TRBD2 matches 10 bases. V trimming: 2 bases; J trimming: 4 bases; junction bases outside the gene matches: 2. The CDR3 contains 14 residues. Germline lookup yields CDR1 SNHLY and CDR2 FYNNEI. The CDR3 DNA reads TGTGCCAGCAGTGAATTACTAGCGGGATACGAGCAGTACTTC. Translated: CASSELLAGYEQYF.